These 24 T cell receptor beta chains were all obtained from the same sample, sequenced in a study of control samples from healthy donors and cancer patients. Using immunoSEQ multiplex PCR, the repertoire was profiled, and TCRdb retains in-frame clones only, with some absent. The sample lists 100,000 or so clones, 80% to 90% occurring once. The sequencing input was blood. The receptors stem from a man aged 25-45 years in good health.

The chain recombines TRBV3-1 (or the pseudogene TRBV3-2) with TRBJ2-1, with D tentatively TRBD1 (5 bases). The length of the CDR3 is 17 residues. Germline lookup yields CDR1 LGHDT and CDR2 YNNKEL (reference sequence). Trimming removed 4 bases at V and 8 bases at J, with 24 bases between. The CDR3 reads CASSPHSRAGLGDEQFF. CDR3 bases: TGTGCCAGCAGCCCCCACTCCCGGGCAGGGTTAGGCGATGAGCAGTTCTTC.

The gene calls are TRBV28 and TRBJ2-3; D is perhaps TRBD1 or TRBD2 (6 bases each). CDR1 and CDR2 from the germline V gene are MDHEN and SYDVKM. CDR3 size: 15 residues. Trimming pared 5 bases from V and 1 base from J, leaving 13 bases between. CDR3 sequence reads: CASSARGQRTDTQYF. The CDR3 bases are TGTGCCAGCAGTGCCCGGGGGCAGCGCACAGATACGCAGTATTTT.

The chain recombines TRBV6-2 or TRBV6-3 with TRBJ1-6; D unclear. The CDR3 consists of 17 residues. Germline CDR1 is MNHEY and CDR2 is SVGEGT. V was cut by 0 bases and J by 0 bases, with 9 bases left in between. The CDR3 region has the DNA TGTGCCAGCAGTTACTCGACCGGAAGCTCCTATAATTCACCCCTCCACTTT. It specifies CASSYSTGSSYNSPLHF.

This clone was observed a few times. This chain connects TRBV6-5 to TRBJ1-6; no clear D gene. CDR1 and CDR2 (germline): MNHEY, SVGAGI. The V and J ends lost 7 bases and 0 bases respectively, with 7 bases between them. This CDR3 comprises 14 residues. The CDR3: CASMGSSYNSPLHF. The CDR3 DNA follows: TGTGCCAGCATGGGGAGCTCCTATAATTCACCCCTCCACTTT.

This chain uses TRBV4-1 with TRBJ2-6; D possibly matches TRBD1 or TRBD2 (6 bases each). The V gene's germline CDR1 is MGHRA and CDR2 YSYEKL. Trimming took off 2 bases at V and 0 bases at J, with 23 bases between the two ends. The CDR3 extends over 21 amino acids. CDR3: CASSQLGMRGARSSGANVLTF. CDR3 coding DNA: TGCGCCAGCAGCCAACTGGGTATGAGGGGGGCCCGATCCTCTGGGGCCAACGTCCTGACTTTC.

This clone was picked up a small number of times. The J gene is TRBJ1-5, the V gene TRBV20-1; D is unresolved. V lost 3 bases to trimming and J lost 4 bases, with 10 bases between them. The CDR3 is made up of 13 amino acids. CDR1 and CDR2 (germline): DFQATT, SNEGSKA (reference sequence). CDR3 residues: CSASAQANQPQHF. As DNA, the CDR3 is TGCAGTGCTAGTGCCCAGGCGAATCAGCCCCAGCATTTT.

This clone was found once. The chain recombines TRBV7-2 with TRBJ2-1; 16 nucleotides align to TRBD2. The germline CDR1 and CDR2 sequences are SGHTA and FQGNSA. This CDR3 comprises 19 residues. Losses at the gene ends were 5 bases for V and 5 bases for J; bases not matched to a gene: 12. The CDR3 is CASSPGLAGGWRGHNEQFF. The CDR3 nucleotides are TGTGCCAGCAGCCCGGGACTAGCGGGGGGGTGGAGGGGACACAATGAGCAGTTCTTC.

This chain connects TRBV30 to TRBJ1-5; D remains unclear. This CDR3 contains 15 residues. Germline CDR1 is GTSNPN and CDR2 is SVGIG (reference sequence). V was trimmed by 1 base and J by 0 bases, leaving 10 bases between them. The CDR3 DNA reads as TGTGCCTGGAGTGAGGCAGCTTCTAGCAATCAGCCCCAGCATTTT. This gives the protein CAWSEAASSNQPQHF.

V is TRBV10-3 and J is TRBJ2-7; D possibly uses TRBD1 or TRBD2 (7 bases each). The CDR3 has 14 amino acids. Per germline, CDR1 ENHRY and CDR2 SYGVKD. The germline V and J ends were trimmed by 3 bases and 5 bases, with 14 bases remaining between them. CDR3 nucleotide sequence: TGTGCCATCAGTGAAGCGGGACAGTCTCACGAGCAGTACTTC. Amino acid sequence: CAISEAGQSHEQYF.

CDR3 nucleotides: TGTGCCAGCAGCAAAGACCCGCAAATACTCCCGCGGGGGACCTGGGATAATGAGCAGTTCTTC. It codes for CASSKDPQILPRGTWDNEQFF. The chain is built from TRBV21-1 and TRBJ2-1; no check of the table's D call, TRBD2, against the DNA was made. TRBV21-1 is listed as a pseudogene. The CDR3 spans 21 residues.

This clone was seen once. The chain joins TRBV7-6 to TRBJ2-7; possibly TRBD1 or TRBD2 for D (5 bases each). Germline CDR1 SGHVS, CDR2 FNYEAQ. Trimming shortened V by 5 bases and J by 2 bases, and 16 bases separated the two germline ends. CDR3 length: 15 amino acids. The CDR3 region has the DNA TGTGCCAGCAGCCCGGCTGGGGACCGAGCCTACGAGCAGTACTTC. Translating gives CASSPAGDRAYEQYF. The whole variable domain, filled in from reference TRBV7-6 and TRBJ2-7, reads GAGVSQSPRYKVTKRGQDVALRCDPISGHVSLYWYRQALGQGPEFLTYFNYEAQQDKSGLPNDRFSAERPEGSISTLTIQRTEQRDSAMYRCASSPAGDRAYEQYFGPGTRLTVT.

The V gene is TRBV4-1, the J gene TRBJ2-5; the match to TRBD2 covers 11 bases. Germline V gives CDR1 MGHRA, CDR2 YSYEKL. V was pared by 4 bases and J by 5 bases, with 9 bases of the junction left unmatched. The CDR3 is 16 amino acids. CDR3 residues: CASSLPPSGGMETQYF. The CDR3 coding sequence is TGCGCCAGCAGCCTACCCCCTAGCGGGGGGATGGAGACCCAGTACTTC.

The V and J genes are TRBV27 and TRBJ2-7, with 11 bases aligning to TRBD2. The CDR3 sequence is 15 residues long. CDR1 and CDR2 (germline): MNHEY, SMNVEV (reference sequence). Germline trimming cut 5 bases from V and 1 base from J; bases unmatched to any gene: 4. The CDR3 DNA reads as TGTGCCAGCAGTCTCAGACTAGCGGGGTCCTACGAGCAGTACTTC. Protein product: CASSLRLAGSYEQYF.

The CDR3 DNA is TGTGCCAGCAGTAAACTGGGACAGGCAGATTCACCCCTCCACTTT. Translated: CASSKLGQADSPLHF. The chain combines TRBV27 with TRBJ1-6, with TRBD1 matching over 8 bases. V was pared by 5 bases and J by 8 bases, with 8 bases of the junction left unmatched. Germline V lookup: CDR1 MNHEY, CDR2 SMNVEV (reference sequence). The CDR3 is 15 amino acids.

CDR3 in amino acids: CASTSDRRGEAFF. CDR3 in DNA: TGTGCCAGCACCTCGGACAGGAGAGGTGAAGCTTTCTTT. The chain carries TRBV27 and TRBJ1-1; 7 nucleotides line up with TRBD1. The CDR3 contains 13 residues. The J segment lost 7 bases and the V segment lost 7 bases, leaving 9 bases of the junction unmatched. Per germline, CDR1 MNHEY and CDR2 SMNVEV (reference sequence).

This chain joins TRBV4-1 and TRBJ2-1; the match to TRBD2 covers 9 bases. This CDR3 has 14 residues. Germline-derived CDR1 and CDR2 are MGHRA and YSYEKL. The J segment lost 5 bases and the V segment lost 10 bases, leaving 9 bases of the junction unmatched. For the CDR3, the DNA is TGCGCCACCTCGGGACTAGCAACCAACAATGAGCAGTTCTTC. This codes for CATSGLATNNEQFF.

This chain connects TRBV6-5 to TRBJ2-7; 9 bases align to TRBD1. Germline V gene sequence: CDR1 MNHEY, CDR2 SVGAGI. The CDR3 loop spans 13 amino acids. Trimming removed 10 bases from V and 4 bases from J; junction bases left unmatched: 8. CDR3 residues: CATQTGQGYEQYF. Written as DNA, the CDR3 is TGTGCCACCCAGACGGGACAGGGTTACGAGCAGTACTTC.

The CDR3, as DNA: TGTGCCAGCAGCTTACCCCTGACAGGACGCCCGAGCGATGAGCAGTTCTTC. Amino acids: CASSLPLTGRPSDEQFF. V usage is TRBV7-8 and J usage is TRBJ2-1, with D possibly being TRBD1 (6 bases). This CDR3 has 17 residues. Germline loops: CDR1 SGHVS, CDR2 FQNEAQ. Between the trimmed V and J ends, which lost 2 bases and 8 bases, there was a span of 22 bases. Together with reference TRBV7-8 and TRBJ2-1, the CDR3 gives the full variable domain: GAGVSQSPRYKVAKRGQDVALRCDPISGHVSLFWYQQALGQGPEFLTYFQNEAQLDKSGLPSDRFFAERPEGSVSTLKIQRTQQEDSAVYLCASSLPLTGRPSDEQFFGPGTRLTVL.

The J gene is TRBJ2-1, the V gene TRBV5-1; 9 bases match TRBD1. V gave up 3 bases and J gave up 4 bases; unmatched junction bases: 2. Germline CDR1 and CDR2: SGHRS and YFSETQ. The CDR3 is made up of 14 amino acids. CDR3 sequence (DNA): TGCGCCAGCAGCTCCGGGACAGGGTACAATGAGCAGTTCTTC. Translating it yields CASSSGTGYNEQFF.

Note on this clone: A junction end diverges from the germline sequence, so it may reflect a read error. V gene TRBV4-3 combines with J gene TRBJ1-4; tentatively, D is TRBD1 (5 bases). CDR1 is LGHNA and CDR2 is YSLEER in the germline V gene. The CDR3 loop spans 14 amino acids. The CDR3: CASSQGVTNEKLFF. The CDR3 region has the DNA TGCGCCAGCAGTCAAGGGGTAACTAATGAAAAACTGTTTTTT.

This chain links TRBV4-1 with TRBJ2-3, with TRBD2 matching over 14 bases. V gave up 5 bases and J gave up 5 bases; unmatched junction bases: 6. This CDR3 has 16 residues. CDR1 MGHRA and CDR2 YSYEKL come from the germline V gene. The CDR3 protein is CASSIWTSGGLDTQYF. In DNA, the CDR3 is TGCGCCAGCAGCATTTGGACTAGCGGGGGGTTAGATACGCAGTATTTT.

Comment on this clone: One end of the junction is discordant with germline, which a read error may explain. The rearrangement joins TRBV29-1 to TRBJ1-1; 11 nucleotides agree with TRBD1. Per the germline V gene, CDR1 is SQVTM and CDR2 is ANQGSEA. The CDR3 contains 15 residues. CDR3 in amino acids: CSGLGTGGTNPEAFF. The CDR3 region has the DNA TGCAGCGGATTAGGGACAGGGGGAACGAACCCTGAAGCTTTCTTT. The variable domain in full, with the rest retrieved from reference TRBV29-1 and TRBJ1-1, is SAVISQKPSRDICQRGTSLTIQCQVDSQVTMMFWYRQQPGQSLTLIATANQGSEATYESGFVIDKFPISRPNLTFSTLTVSNMSPEDSSIYLCSGLGTGGTNPEAFFGQGTRLTVV.

The rearrangement joins TRBV5-6 to TRBJ1-2, with TRBD1 matching over 7 bases. Trimming removed 2 bases from V and 3 bases from J; junction bases left unmatched: 4. This CDR3 region has 14 residues. Germline V gene data show CDR1 as SGHDT and CDR2 as YYEEEE. CDR3 protein: CASSFSGGDYGYTF. DNA for the CDR3: TGTGCCAGCAGCTTTTCAGGGGGAGACTATGGCTACACCTTC. Full variable domain (rest looked up from reference TRBV5-6 and TRBJ1-2): DAGVTQSPTHLIKTRGQQVTLRCSPKSGHDTVSWYQQALGQGPQFIFQYYEEEERQRGNFPDRFSGHQFPNYSSELNVNALLLGDSALYLCASSFSGGDYGYTFGSGTRLTVV.

This clone was picked up a small number of times. The chain couples TRBV7-3 to TRBJ1-1; D remains ambiguous. Germline V gene sequence: CDR1 SGHTA, CDR2 FQGTGA. This CDR3 contains 14 residues. Trimming took 6 bases from V and 1 from J, leaving 12 bases between them. The DNA of the CDR3 is TGTGCCAGCAGTTTATTTGCCGAGAACACTGAAGCTTTCTTT. Its protein is CASSLFAENTEAFF.